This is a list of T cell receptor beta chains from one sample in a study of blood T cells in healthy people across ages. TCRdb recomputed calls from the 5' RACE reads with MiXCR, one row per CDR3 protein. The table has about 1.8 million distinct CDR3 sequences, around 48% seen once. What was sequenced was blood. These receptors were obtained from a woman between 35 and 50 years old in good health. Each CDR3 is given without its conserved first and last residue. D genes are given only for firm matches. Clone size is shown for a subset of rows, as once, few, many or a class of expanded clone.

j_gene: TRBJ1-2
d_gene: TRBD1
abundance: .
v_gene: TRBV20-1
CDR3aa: GASLPGTEYGYT

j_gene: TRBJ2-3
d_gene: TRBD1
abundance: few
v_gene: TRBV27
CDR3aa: ASMMRQGRGHGTDTQY

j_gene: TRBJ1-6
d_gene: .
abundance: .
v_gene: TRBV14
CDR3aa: ASSQAAAYYSPLH

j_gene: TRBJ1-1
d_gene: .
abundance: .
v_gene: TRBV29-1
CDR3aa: SLGAATEAF

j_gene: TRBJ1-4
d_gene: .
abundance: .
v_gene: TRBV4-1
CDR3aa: ASSRSTGLRGEKLF

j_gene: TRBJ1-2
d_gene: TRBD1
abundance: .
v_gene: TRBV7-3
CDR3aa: ASGTGVGYT

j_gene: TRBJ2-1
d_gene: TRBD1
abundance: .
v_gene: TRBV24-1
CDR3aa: ATSDLGRGLYNEQF

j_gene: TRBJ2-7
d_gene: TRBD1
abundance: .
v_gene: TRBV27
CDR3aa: ASSFGTGLYEQY

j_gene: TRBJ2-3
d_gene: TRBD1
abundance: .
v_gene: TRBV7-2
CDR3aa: ASSNIRGQGTDTQY

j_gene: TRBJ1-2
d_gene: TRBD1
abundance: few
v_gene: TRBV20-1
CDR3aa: SAWDRSRYGYT

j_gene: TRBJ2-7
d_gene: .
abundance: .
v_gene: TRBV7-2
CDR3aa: ASSGSAVYNEQY

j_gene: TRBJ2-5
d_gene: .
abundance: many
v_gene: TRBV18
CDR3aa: ASSVGQRETQY

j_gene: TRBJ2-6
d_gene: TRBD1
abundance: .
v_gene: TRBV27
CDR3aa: ASSLSDPGTGEWGANVLT

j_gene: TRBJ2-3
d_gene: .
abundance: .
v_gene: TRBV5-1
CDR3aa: ASNRDGDTDTQY

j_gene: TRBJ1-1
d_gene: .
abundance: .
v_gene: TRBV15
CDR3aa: ATSSPRSFEAF

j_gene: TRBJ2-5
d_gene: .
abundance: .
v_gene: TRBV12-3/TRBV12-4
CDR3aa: ASRRDSWEQY

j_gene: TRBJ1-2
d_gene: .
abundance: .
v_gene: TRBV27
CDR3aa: ASSLTGSVRGYT

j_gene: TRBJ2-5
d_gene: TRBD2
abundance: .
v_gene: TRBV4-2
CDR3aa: ASSQGSVGTSVLETQY

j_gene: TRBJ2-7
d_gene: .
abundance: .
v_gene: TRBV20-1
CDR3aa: SASGKSDYEQY

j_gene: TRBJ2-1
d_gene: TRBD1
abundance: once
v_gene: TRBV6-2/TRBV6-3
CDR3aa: ASSRSTGGVYNEQF

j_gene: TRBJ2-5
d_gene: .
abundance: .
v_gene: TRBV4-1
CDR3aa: ASSGLSRGWETQY

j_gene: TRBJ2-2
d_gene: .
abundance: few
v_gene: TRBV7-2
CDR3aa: ASSLVGGTNTGELF

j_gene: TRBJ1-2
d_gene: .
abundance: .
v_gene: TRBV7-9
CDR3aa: ASSLMGAEEGYT

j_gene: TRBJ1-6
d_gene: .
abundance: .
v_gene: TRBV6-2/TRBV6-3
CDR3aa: ASLSVRAYNSPLH

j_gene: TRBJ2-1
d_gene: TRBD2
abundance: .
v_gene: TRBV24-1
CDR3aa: ATSDTAGGREEQF

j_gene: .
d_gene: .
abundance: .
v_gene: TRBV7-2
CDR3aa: ASGLTKVSYSYEQY

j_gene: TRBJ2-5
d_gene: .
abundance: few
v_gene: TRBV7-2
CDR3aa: ASTYRSGSSGSETQY

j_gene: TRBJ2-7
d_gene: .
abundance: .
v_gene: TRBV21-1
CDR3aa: ASTQGVRGCEQY

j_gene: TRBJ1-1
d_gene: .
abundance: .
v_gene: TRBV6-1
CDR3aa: ASSEAGSVGTEAF

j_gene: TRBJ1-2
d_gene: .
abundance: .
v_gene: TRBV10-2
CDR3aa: ASREEHGGGYT

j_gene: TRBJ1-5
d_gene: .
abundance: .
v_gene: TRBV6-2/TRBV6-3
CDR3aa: ASSYYAQPQH

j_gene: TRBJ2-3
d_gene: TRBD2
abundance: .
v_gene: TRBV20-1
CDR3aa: SAFPTSGGVTQY

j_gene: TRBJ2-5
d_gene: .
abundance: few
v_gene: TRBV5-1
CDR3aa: ASSQGTLDQETQY

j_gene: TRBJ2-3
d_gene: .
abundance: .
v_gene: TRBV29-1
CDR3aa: SVVWSADTQY

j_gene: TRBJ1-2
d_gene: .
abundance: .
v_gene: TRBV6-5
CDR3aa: ASRNRRTDYGYT

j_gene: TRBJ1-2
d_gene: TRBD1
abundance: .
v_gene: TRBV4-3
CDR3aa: ASSKRTGGAYGYT

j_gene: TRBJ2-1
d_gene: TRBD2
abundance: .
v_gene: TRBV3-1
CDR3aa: ASSPRKVGLAGINEQF

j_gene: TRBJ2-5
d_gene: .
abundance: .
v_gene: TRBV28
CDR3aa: ASSPQWAAETQY

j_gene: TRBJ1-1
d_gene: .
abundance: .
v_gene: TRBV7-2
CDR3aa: ASSRVGLEAF

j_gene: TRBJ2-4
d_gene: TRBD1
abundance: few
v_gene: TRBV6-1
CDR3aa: ASSNRDRANIQY

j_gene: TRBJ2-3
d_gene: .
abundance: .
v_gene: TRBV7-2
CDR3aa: ASRGQLKLLADTQY

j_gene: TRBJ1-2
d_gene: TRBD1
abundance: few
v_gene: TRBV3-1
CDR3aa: ASSQNGQGSSGYT

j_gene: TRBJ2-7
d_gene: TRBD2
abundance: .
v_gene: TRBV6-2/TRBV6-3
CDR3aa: ASSQSSGGTSYEQY

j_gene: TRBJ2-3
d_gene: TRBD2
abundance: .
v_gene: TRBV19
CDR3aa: ASRSAGTSADTQY

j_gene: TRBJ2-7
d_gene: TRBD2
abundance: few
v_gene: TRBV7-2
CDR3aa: ASSLATLAEQY

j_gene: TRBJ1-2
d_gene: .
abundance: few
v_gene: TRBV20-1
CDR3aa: SASNPRAYGYT

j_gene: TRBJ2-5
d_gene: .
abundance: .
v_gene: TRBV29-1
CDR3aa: SVKNNELY

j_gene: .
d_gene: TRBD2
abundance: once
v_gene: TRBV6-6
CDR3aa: ASSHKSSGGAYNEQY

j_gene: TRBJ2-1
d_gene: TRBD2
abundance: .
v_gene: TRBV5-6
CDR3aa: ASSFKGGLAGADEQF

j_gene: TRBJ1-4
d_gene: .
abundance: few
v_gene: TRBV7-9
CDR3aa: ASSINEKLF